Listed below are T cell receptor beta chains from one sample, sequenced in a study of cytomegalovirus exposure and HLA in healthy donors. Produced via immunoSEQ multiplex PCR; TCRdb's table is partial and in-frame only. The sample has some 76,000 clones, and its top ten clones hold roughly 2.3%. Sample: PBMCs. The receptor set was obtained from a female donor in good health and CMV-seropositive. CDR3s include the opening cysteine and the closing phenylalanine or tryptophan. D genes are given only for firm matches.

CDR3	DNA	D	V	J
CASRAGVEETQYF	TGTGCCAGCAGGGCGGGAGTGGAAGAGACCCAGTACTTC	TRBD2	TRBV7-9	TRBJ2-5
CASSPKRDFTKLFF	TGCGCCAGCAGCCCAAAGAGGGACTTTACTAAACTGTTTTTT	-	TRBV4-3	TRBJ1-4
CASSLHGGGTDTQYF	TGTGCCAGCAGCCTCCATGGGGGGGGGACAGATACGCAGTATTTT	TRBD2	TRBV7-9	TRBJ2-3
CSVPPRKGLSDNEQFF	TGCAGCGTGCCCCCGCGTAAGGGGCTCTCCGACAATGAGCAGTTCTTC	-	TRBV29-1	TRBJ2-1
CASSPAGTSGYNEQFF	TGTGCCAGCAGTCCGGCCGGGACTAGCGGCTACAATGAGCAGTTCTTC	TRBD2	TRBV27	TRBJ2-1
CASNTPQGVDNEQFF	TGTGCCAGCAATACCCCACAGGGGGTCGACAATGAGCAGTTCTTC	TRBD1	TRBV28	TRBJ2-1
CASSPSGGKGTDTQYF	TGTGCCAGCAGCCCCTCGGGGGGAAAGGGCACAGATACGCAGTATTTT	TRBD2	TRBV6-4	TRBJ2-3
CASGPMIAGNQPQHF	TGTGCCAGTGGCCCGATGATAGCTGGCAATCAGCCCCAGCATTTT	-	TRBV6-5	TRBJ1-5
CASSDAVNSGNTIYF	TGTGCCAGCAGCGACGCGGTGAACTCTGGAAACACCATATATTTT	-	TRBV11-2	TRBJ1-3
CAWSILAGAPGVGETQYF	TGTGCCTGGAGTATCCTAGCGGGGGCCCCCGGGGTCGGAGAGACCCAGTACTTC	TRBD2	TRBV30	TRBJ2-5
CATQGTGGHEQFF	TGCGCCACCCAAGGGACAGGGGGCCATGAGCAGTTCTTC	TRBD1	TRBV5-1	TRBJ2-1
CASSQVAGVDEQFF	TGTGCCAGCAGCCAGGTAGCGGGAGTGGATGAGCAGTTCTTC	TRBD2	TRBV4-2	TRBJ2-1
CASSQEIEASYEQYF	TGTGCCAGCAGCCAAGAAATCGAGGCGTCCTACGAGCAGTACTTC	-	TRBV4-2	TRBJ2-7
CASSLLAGTLTGPYEQYF	TGTGCCAGCAGTTTATTAGCAGGGACCCTGACAGGCCCCTACGAGCAGTACTTC	-	TRBV28	TRBJ2-7
CASSPRGGPTDTQYF	TGTGCCAGCTCACCACGGGGAGGGCCCACAGATACGCAGTATTTT	TRBD2	TRBV18	TRBJ2-3
CASSTGGGYNEQFF	TGTGCCAGCAGCACCGGAGGCGGTTACAATGAGCAGTTCTTC	-	TRBV5-5	TRBJ2-1
CASSQDTGVEEEKLFF	TGCGCCAGCAGCCAGGACACGGGTGTTGAGGAGGAAAAACTGTTTTTT	-	TRBV4-3	TRBJ1-4
CASSGYPRGNQETQYF	TGTGCCAGCAGCGGCTATCCTCGGGGGAATCAAGAGACCCAGTACTTC	-	TRBV7-9	TRBJ2-5
CASGTGEDYGYTF	TGTGCCTCCGGGACAGGGGAGGACTATGGCTACACCTTC	TRBD1	TRBV10-3	TRBJ1-2
CASSFQSGSTGELFF	TGTGCCAGCAGTTTTCAAAGCGGGAGCACCGGGGAGCTGTTTTTT	TRBD2	TRBV27	TRBJ2-2
CASSRRAGANVLTF	TGTGCCAGTTCCCGCAGGGCTGGGGCCAACGTCCTGACTTTC	-	TRBV7-9	TRBJ2-6
CATSRVAGQETQYF	TGTGCCACCAGCAGAGTAGCAGGGCAAGAGACCCAGTACTTC	-	TRBV15	TRBJ2-5
CASISGARSYGYTF	TGTGCCAGTATATCAGGGGCGCGGAGCTATGGCTACACCTTC	-	TRBV19	TRBJ1-2
CASSPSRAQGAGELFF	TGTGCCAGCAGTCCCTCTCGAGCGCAGGGGGCCGGGGAGCTGTTTTTT	TRBD1	TRBV6-6	TRBJ2-2
CASSLLSGLGANEQFF	TGTGCCAGCAGTTTATTAAGTGGTTTGGGGGCCAATGAGCAGTTCTTC	-	TRBV27	TRBJ2-1
CASSYLAGGDTQYF	TGTGCCAGCAGTTATCTAGCGGGGGGAGATACGCAGTATTTT	TRBD2	TRBV6-5	TRBJ2-3
CASSQVGGTGTSYEQYF	TGCGCCAGCAGCCAAGTAGGTGGGACAGGAACCTCCTACGAGCAGTACTTC	TRBD1	TRBV4-1	TRBJ2-7
CASSMGQGNTEAFF	TGTGCCAGTAGTATGGGACAGGGGAACACTGAAGCTTTCTTT	TRBD1	TRBV19	TRBJ1-1
CASSVGVSLVETQYF	TGTGCCAGCAGCGTAGGGGTTAGCCTGGTAGAGACCCAGTACTTC	-	TRBV9	TRBJ2-5
CAWSVVDRGQFF	TGTGCCTGGAGTGTAGTCGACAGGGGACAGTTCTTC	TRBD1	TRBV30	TRBJ2-1
CASSLQAGEETQYF	TGTGCCAGCAGCTTACAGGCGGGGGAAGAGACCCAGTACTTC	TRBD2	TRBV7-2	TRBJ2-5
CASSVLEGEGFF	TGTGCCAGCAGTGTCTTGGAGGGTGAGGGCTTCTTC	-	TRBV6-1	TRBJ2-1
CASRFLAGVSGELFF	TGTGCCAGCAGGTTCTTAGCGGGAGTTTCCGGGGAGCTGTTTTTT	TRBD2	TRBV2	TRBJ2-2
CASSSGGGLAGSETQYF	TGTGCCAGCAGCTCCGGAGGGGGACTAGCGGGAAGTGAGACCCAGTACTTC	TRBD2	TRBV11-3	TRBJ2-5
CASSLQGTNEKLFF	TGTGCCAGCAGCCTACAGGGGACTAATGAAAAACTGTTTTTT	TRBD1	TRBV7-9	TRBJ1-4
CASSPRQGWGLMNTEAFF	TGTGCCAGCAGCCCGCGACAGGGATGGGGGCTTATGAACACTGAAGCTTTCTTT	TRBD1	TRBV13	TRBJ1-1
CASTLLAESTDTQYF	TGTGCCAGCACCTTGCTAGCGGAAAGCACAGATACGCAGTATTTT	TRBD2	TRBV27	TRBJ2-3
CASSGRGTYNEQFF	TGCGCCAGCTCGGGGAGGGGTACCTACAATGAGCAGTTCTTC	TRBD2	TRBV4-3	TRBJ2-1
CASTVGQGRYGYTF	TGTGCCAGTACAGTAGGACAGGGTCGGTATGGCTACACCTTC	TRBD1	TRBV7-2	TRBJ1-2
CATAQGETNYGYTF	TGTGCCACCGCACAGGGGGAAACTAACTATGGCTACACCTTC	TRBD1	TRBV28	TRBJ1-2
CASSVRAGVSDGYTF	TGTGCCAGCAGCGTCAGAGCCGGGGTCTCGGATGGCTACACCTTC	-	TRBV9	TRBJ1-2
CASSQAAAGSPLHF	TGCGCCAGCAGCCAAGCAGCAGCGGGTTCACCCCTCCACTTT	-	TRBV4-1	TRBJ1-6
CASSSHARESSYEQYF	TGTGCCAGCAGTAGCCACGCCAGGGAAAGCTCCTACGAGCAGTACTTC	-	TRBV28	TRBJ2-7
CSVVVNTEAFF	TGCAGCGTTGTAGTGAACACTGAAGCTTTCTTT	-	TRBV29-1	TRBJ1-1
CASSLDRGGQPQHF	TGTGCCAGCAGCCTGGACAGAGGGGGACAGCCCCAGCATTTT	-	TRBV7-2	TRBJ1-5
CAGRRDRGSNTEAFF	TGTGCCGGGAGGAGGGACAGGGGCTCGAACACTGAAGCTTTCTTT	TRBD1	TRBV30	TRBJ1-1
CASSVAGSGAQVGELFF	TGTGCCAGCAGCGTAGCAGGTAGCGGTGCCCAGGTCGGGGAGCTGTTTTTT	-	TRBV9	TRBJ2-2
CASSFTGRTEAFF	TGTGCCAGCAGTTTTACTGGGCGAACTGAAGCTTTCTTT	-	TRBV27	TRBJ1-1
CATSITPSADDEQYF	TGTGCCACCAGCATAACGCCTTCAGCGGACGACGAGCAGTACTTC	-	TRBV15	TRBJ2-7
CASSLQMNTEAFF	TGTGCCAGCAGCCTCCAGATGAACACTGAAGCTTTCTTT	-	TRBV7-9	TRBJ1-1
CSVGPRDRNAYEQYF	TGCAGCGTTGGACCCCGGGACAGGAATGCCTACGAGCAGTACTTC	TRBD1	TRBV29-1	TRBJ2-7
CASSEAPGSNQPQHF	TGTGCCAGCAGTGAAGCTCCAGGAAGCAATCAGCCCCAGCATTTT	-	TRBV6-1	TRBJ1-5
CASSPPGSGGTTDTQYF	TGTGCCAGCTCACCACCGGGTAGCGGGGGGACCACAGATACGCAGTATTTT	TRBD2	TRBV18	TRBJ2-3
CASSVIDRGLNTEAFF	TGTGCCAGCAGCGTCATTGACAGGGGCCTGAACACTGAAGCTTTCTTT	TRBD1	TRBV7-9	TRBJ1-1
CASASGETYEQYF	TGTGCCAGCGCCTCGGGGGAAACCTACGAGCAGTACTTC	-	TRBV5-8	TRBJ2-7
CASSGRAGGSYEQYF	TGTGCCAGCAGTGGGAGAGCGGGAGGCTCCTACGAGCAGTACTTC	TRBD2	TRBV2	TRBJ2-7
CASSREAGLGNTDTQYF	TGTGCCAGCAGCCGGGAGGCAGGCCTTGGGAACACAGATACGCAGTATTTT	TRBD2	TRBV11-2	TRBJ2-3
CASSPPSGDGYTF	TGTGCCAGCTCACCACCATCGGGGGACGGCTACACCTTC	-	TRBV18	TRBJ1-2
CATDRGVQPQHF	TGCGCCACTGACAGGGGGGTACAGCCCCAGCATTTT	TRBD1	TRBV10-1	TRBJ1-5